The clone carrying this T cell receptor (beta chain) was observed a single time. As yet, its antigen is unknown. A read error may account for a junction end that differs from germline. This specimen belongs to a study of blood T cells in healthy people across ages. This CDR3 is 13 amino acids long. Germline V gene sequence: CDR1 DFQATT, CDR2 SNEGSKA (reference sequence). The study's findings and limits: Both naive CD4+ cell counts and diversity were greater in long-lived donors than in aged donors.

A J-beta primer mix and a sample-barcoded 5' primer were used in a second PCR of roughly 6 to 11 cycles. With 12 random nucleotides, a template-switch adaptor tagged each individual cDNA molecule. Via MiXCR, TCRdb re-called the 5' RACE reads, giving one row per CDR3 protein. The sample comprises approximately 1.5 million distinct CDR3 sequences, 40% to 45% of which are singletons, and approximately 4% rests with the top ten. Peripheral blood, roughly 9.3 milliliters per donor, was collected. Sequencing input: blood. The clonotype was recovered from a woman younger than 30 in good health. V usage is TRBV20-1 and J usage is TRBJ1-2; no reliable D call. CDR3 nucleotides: TGCAGGGCTAGTAAGACATCTAACTACGGCTACACCTTC. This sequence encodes CRASKTSNYGYTF.